One and the same sample provided the 18 T cell receptor beta chains below, sequenced in a study of long-term antiretroviral therapy in people with HIV. With survey level as its setting, the immunoSEQ assay was v3.0. TCRdb keeps only in-frame clones here, not all; method: immunoSEQ multiplex PCR. The sample has about 34,000 clones; about 93% are singletons. This material consisted of unsorted PBMCs, taken around 5.5 years after starting antiretroviral therapy. These receptors all stem from a woman aged 45 to 65 with HIV.

The chain couples TRBV15 to TRBJ1-6, with a possible D match to TRBD1 (5 bases). V gave up 3 bases and J gave up 3 bases, with 15 bases separating them. CDR1 is LNHNV, CDR2 YYDKDF, per germline (reference sequence). This CDR3 has 17 residues. For the CDR3, the DNA is TGTGCCACCAGCAGCCCCCGGGACGGTCGCTATAATTCACCCCTCCACTTT. Its translation: CATSSPRDGRYNSPLHF.

The rearrangement uses TRBV4-2 and TRBJ1-1; no clear D. Germline V CDR1 and CDR2: LGHNA, YNFKEQ. The CDR3 is made up of 15 amino acids. Trimming left V 2 bases short and J 10 bases short, with 20 bases between. The CDR3 is CASSQPNEGSWLAFF. The CDR3, as DNA: TGTGCCAGCAGCCAACCAAATGAGGGCAGCTGGCTAGCTTTCTTT.

The chain has TRBV5-1 and TRBJ2-3; 9 nucleotides match TRBD1. The CDR3 is 12 residues long. Trimming cost V 0 bases and J 12 bases; bases outside gene matches: 2. Germline V CDR1 and CDR2: SGHRS, YFSETQ. CDR3 protein: CASSLGQGGQYF. The CDR3 nucleotides read TGCGCCAGCAGCTTGGGACAGGGGGGTCAGTATTTT.

V is TRBV6-5 and J is TRBJ1-2; D not certain. Trimming shortened V by 6 bases and J by 4 bases, and 12 bases separated the two germline ends. Germline V gene sequence: CDR1 MNHEY, CDR2 SVGAGI. This CDR3 comprises 13 residues. CDR3 protein: CASSPPNGYGYTF. CDR3 bases: TGTGCCAGCAGCCCCCCAAACGGCTATGGCTACACCTTC.

This chain joins TRBV11-2 and TRBJ1-2; TRBD1 aligns across 11 bases. CDR1 is SGHAT, CDR2 FQNNGV, per germline. This CDR3 is 15 amino acids long. V gave up 2 bases and J gave up 5 bases; unmatched junction bases: 4. Here the CDR3 reads CASSLMDRGPYGYTF. For the CDR3, the DNA is TGTGCCAGCAGCTTAATGGACAGGGGGCCGTATGGCTACACCTTC.

V usage is TRBV7-9 and J usage is TRBJ1-2, with D unclear. The germline CDR1 and CDR2 sequences are SEHNR and FQNEAQ (reference sequence). CDR3 size: 16 residues. Trimming pared 5 bases from V and 0 bases from J, leaving 16 bases between. Here the CDR3 DNA reads TGTGCCAGCAGCAAGGTTTCGGGATCAGCTAACTATGGCTACACCTTC. This sequence encodes CASSKVSGSANYGYTF.

This chain links TRBV25-1 with TRBJ2-5; 8 nucleotides agree with TRBD1. The ends lost 1 base at V and 5 bases at J; junction bases unmatched: 6. The CDR3 is 15 amino acids. Germline values: CDR1 MGHDK, CDR2 SYGVNS. The CDR3 DNA reads as TGTGCCAGCAGTGAATCTAGGACAGGGTCCGAGACCCAGTACTTC. It translates to CASSESRTGSETQYF.

The chain carries TRBV15 and TRBJ2-1, with a possible D match to TRBD1 (5 bases). Germline V gene lookup returns CDR1 LNHNV and CDR2 YYDKDF (reference sequence). There are 17 residues in the CDR3. Trimming removed 1 base at V and 5 bases at J, with 18 bases between. The CDR3 loop is CATSRGRLAGSNNEQFF. As DNA, the CDR3 is TGTGCCACCAGCAGAGGTCGCTTGGCAGGGTCAAACAATGAGCAGTTCTTC.

The chain recombines TRBV11-3 with TRBJ2-2, with TRBD1 matching over 9 bases. J was trimmed by 5 bases and V by 3 bases; bases with no gene match: 4. The CDR3 spans 15 residues. Germline V gene data show CDR1 as SGHNT and CDR2 as YENEEA. The CDR3 region has the DNA TGTGCCAGCAGCTTCGGGACAGGGCAAACCGGGGAGCTGTTTTTT. This sequence encodes CASSFGTGQTGELFF.

The chain links TRBV19 to TRBJ1-2; a possible D gene is TRBD1 (5 bases). Trimming cost V 5 bases and J 4 bases, with 17 bases left between them. The CDR3 spans 15 residues. The germline V gene encodes CDR1 LNHDA and CDR2 SQIVND (reference sequence). The CDR3 spells CASSSTASGGYGYTF. For the CDR3, the DNA is TGTGCCAGTAGTTCTACGGCCTCGGGGGGCTATGGCTACACCTTC.

The rearrangement links TRBV19 to TRBJ1-6, with TRBD1 as a possible D gene (5 bases). The CDR3 is 16 residues long. Trimming pared 6 bases from V and 10 bases from J, leaving 22 bases between. Germline values: CDR1 LNHDA, CDR2 SQIVND (reference sequence). The CDR3 region is CASSLYSGNGASPLHF. CDR3 DNA: TGTGCCAGTAGCCTCTACTCCGGGAACGGGGCATCACCCCTCCACTTT.

The V gene is TRBV30, the J gene TRBJ2-5, with D unresolved. CDR1 is GTSNPN and CDR2 is SVGIG in the germline V gene (reference sequence). There are 14 residues in the CDR3. With 0 bases removed from V and 5 bases from J, the gap between germline ends came to 13 bases. The CDR3 protein is CAWSVSTGLETQYF. CDR3 DNA: TGTGCCTGGAGTGTAAGCACGGGCCTGGAGACCCAGTACTTC.

The rearrangement joins TRBV9 to TRBJ2-7; 11 bases align to TRBD1. Germline loops: CDR1 SGDLS, CDR2 YYNGEE. CDR3 size: 16 residues. Trimming at V came to 4 bases and at J to 3 bases, leaving 9 bases not matched to a gene. CDR3 residues: CASSPTGTGGNYEQYF. The CDR3 DNA reads TGTGCCAGCAGCCCCACCGGGACAGGGGGAAACTACGAGCAGTACTTC.

This clone was found a few times. V is TRBV19 and J is TRBJ1-2; D unresolved. The V and J ends lost 9 bases and 4 bases respectively, with 18 bases between them. This CDR3 contains 14 residues. Germline loops: CDR1 LNHDA, CDR2 SQIVND (reference sequence). The CDR3 DNA reads TGTGCCAGCGGGAGGGCAGACCTCCTCTATGGCTACACCTTC. This encodes CASGRADLLYGYTF.

This chain joins TRBV30 and TRBJ2-1; TRBD2 is a possible D gene (6 bases). The CDR3 runs to 14 residues. Per germline, CDR1 GTSNPN and CDR2 SVGIG (reference sequence). V was shortened by 3 bases and J by 10 bases, with 19 bases between the two germline ends. This CDR3 reads CAWSPSTRGLEQFF. The CDR3 DNA reads TGTGCCTGGAGCCCTTCCACGCGGGGATTAGAGCAGTTCTTC.

This chain links TRBV28 with TRBJ1-2, with 9 bases that match TRBD1. After removal of 8 bases from V and 7 bases from J, the junction contained 8 bases not matched to a gene. Germline assignment: CDR1 MDHEN and CDR2 SYDVKM. This CDR3 is 13 amino acids long. Here the CDR3 reads CASVRVQGAGYTF. In DNA form, the CDR3 reads TGTGCCAGCGTTCGGGTACAGGGGGCTGGCTACACCTTC.

This clone appeared once. The chain carries TRBV7-2 and TRBJ1-6, with no clear D. Trimming took 0 bases from V and 5 from J, leaving 11 bases between them. Germline CDR1 and CDR2: SGHTA and FQGNSA. The CDR3 extends over 16 amino acids. CDR3 in DNA: TGTGCCAGCAGCTTAGCGATCAACTTGAATAATTCACCCCTCCACTTT. Its translation: CASSLAINLNNSPLHF.

The V call is TRBV19, the J call TRBJ1-2, with D possibly matching TRBD1 (6 bases). CDR3 length equals 15 residues. V lost 4 bases, J lost 7 bases, and 19 bases lay in between. CDR1 and CDR2 from the germline V gene are LNHDA and SQIVND (reference sequence). The CDR3 protein is CASSRGGRRSGGYTF. DNA of the CDR3: TGTGCCAGTAGTAGAGGGGGACGGCGGAGCGGTGGCTACACCTTC.